This TCR beta chain is from a study of blood T cells in healthy people across ages (dated by TCRdb to about 2015). In terms of the full investigation: In model experiments, template switching captured about one uniquely barcoded TCR beta cDNA molecule for every two T cells. For two donors (one aged 18 to 29 and one aged 80 or older), the study analyzed two additional independent replicas of 1 million unique cDNA reads from the same blood draw. The study measured age-related changes in TCR beta repertoire diversity using deep sequencing normalized with unique cDNA molecular identifiers. Donors were grouped into four age groups: young (average about 15 years), middle-aged (around 39), aged (roughly 62) and long-lived (around 82). To avoid experimental bias, donors of different ages were randomly spread across the sequencing lanes.

The roughly 37 donors, aged roughly 6 to 90 years, were systemically healthy Caucasian individuals from Russia. Ten milliliters of peripheral blood were drawn from each donor into EDTA-treated Vacutainer tubes. PBMCs were isolated by Ficoll-Paque density-gradient centrifugation, with at least 6 million obtained per sample. Total RNA, at least 5.5 micrograms per sample, was extracted from PBMCs with Trizol reagent. Naive CD45RAhigh/CD27high T cell percentages were measured by flow cytometry on a PBMC aliquot from every donor. The library was built by means of 5' RACE. Sequencing was performed on an Illumina HiSeq 2500. A second roughly 6 to 11 cycle PCR used a sample-barcoded 5' primer and a J-beta primer mix. A unique molecular identifier was introduced onto each TCR beta cDNA molecule by a template-switch 5' adaptor carrying 12 random nucleotides. Each sample yielded at least 2.5 million CDR3-containing paired-end reads. First-strand cDNA was synthesized from all RNA with the Mint cDNA synthesis kit, primed by a TRBC-specific oligonucleotide. Following uracil-DNA glycosylase treatment, all cDNA underwent a first 18-cycle PCR with the universal primers M1SS and BC2_uni_R. The paper's processing steps were these. For normalization, 1 million high-quality reads, each with a distinct molecular identifier, were randomly selected from each sample. Reads sharing molecular identifiers were discarded rather than binned into consensus sequences. CDR3 identification, clonotype clustering and error correction used MiTCR with a Q25 quality threshold and the strictest error-elimination algorithm. A nonparametric unseen species model with Euler transformation was used to estimate lower-bound total TCR beta diversity. The public reads were run again by TCRdb, first through fastp at Q25 and then through MiXCR, and only productive beta chains were kept. Merged by CDR3 protein, the rows form single entries marked with the most common genes and DNA. TCRdb's processing, not the study's, gives the V and J calls here. Across this sample there are about 640,000 distinct CDR3 sequences, with about 54% seen only once. Roughly 34% of the sample is held by the ten biggest clonotypes.

From the cysteine up to the phenylalanine, the CDR3 has a length of 12 residues. The CDR3 DNA has 36 bases and is translated from base 1. At the junction V is shortened by 8 bases and J by 2 bases, with 4 bases in between. Per the germline V gene (reference sequence), LGHDT is the CDR1 and YNNKEL is the CDR2. On the study overall, not on this receptor specifically: Observed TCR beta diversity per million T cells fell roughly linearly with age, and a significant reduction was already apparent by age about 36. Total diversity estimates from one million sequenced T cells were considered lower bounds and underestimates. Conclusive comparison of naive and antigen-experienced compartments was prevented by the profiling of bulk unsorted PBMCs. Observed TCR beta diversity correlated strongly with the percentage of naive T cells measured by flow cytometry. Donor CMV infection status was unknown, potentially confounding age-related changes in expanded clonotypes. Compared with the aged group, more naive CD4+ T cells, fewer expanded clones and increased TCR diversity were shown by the long-lived group, suggesting age selection.

This clonotype was counted between two and nine times. No cognate antigen has been identified for it. No clone much larger than this one lies a single base away; base qualities are absent. Sequencing used blood. The sequence derives from a man in his fifties or sixties in good health. The sequence links TRBV3-1 to TRBJ2-6; the D segment cannot be called with confidence. Here is the DNA: TGTGCCAGCCAGGCTGGGGCCAACGTCCTGACTTTC. Translated, this is CASQAGANVLTF.